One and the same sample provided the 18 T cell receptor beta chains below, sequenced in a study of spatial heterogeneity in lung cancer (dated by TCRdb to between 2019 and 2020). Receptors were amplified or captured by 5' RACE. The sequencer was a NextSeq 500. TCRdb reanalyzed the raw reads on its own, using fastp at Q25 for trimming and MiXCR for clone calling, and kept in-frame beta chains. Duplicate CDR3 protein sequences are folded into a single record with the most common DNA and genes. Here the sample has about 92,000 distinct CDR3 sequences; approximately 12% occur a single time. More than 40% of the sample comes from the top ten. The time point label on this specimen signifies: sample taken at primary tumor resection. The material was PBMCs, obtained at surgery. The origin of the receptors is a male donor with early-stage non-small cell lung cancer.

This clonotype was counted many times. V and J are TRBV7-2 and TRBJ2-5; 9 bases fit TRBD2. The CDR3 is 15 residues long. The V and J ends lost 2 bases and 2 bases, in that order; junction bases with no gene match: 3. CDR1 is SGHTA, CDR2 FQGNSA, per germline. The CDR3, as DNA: TGTGCCAGCAGCTTACTTAGCGGGGGACAAGAGACCCAGTACTTC. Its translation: CASSLLSGGQETQYF.

The CDR3 reads CASSLERASPLHF. DNA of the CDR3: TGTGCCAGCAGCTTAGAACGGGCATCACCCCTCCACTTT. The chain is built from TRBV11-2 and TRBJ1-6, with D hard to call. Germline CDR1 reads SGHAT; CDR2 reads FQNNGV. This CDR3 spans 13 amino acids. Trimming pared 0 bases from V and 10 bases from J, leaving 7 bases between.

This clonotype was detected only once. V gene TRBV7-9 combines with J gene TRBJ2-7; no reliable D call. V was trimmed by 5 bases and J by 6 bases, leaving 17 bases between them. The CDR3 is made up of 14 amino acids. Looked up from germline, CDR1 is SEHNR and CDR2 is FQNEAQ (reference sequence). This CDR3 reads CASSPIGYGPEQYF. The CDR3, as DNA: TGTGCCAGCAGCCCAATAGGATATGGACCCGAGCAGTACTTC.

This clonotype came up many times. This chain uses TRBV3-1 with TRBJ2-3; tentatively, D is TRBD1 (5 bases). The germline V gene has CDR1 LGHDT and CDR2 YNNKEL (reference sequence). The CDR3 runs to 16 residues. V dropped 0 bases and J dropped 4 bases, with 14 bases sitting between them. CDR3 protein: CASSQDRDRPSDTQYF. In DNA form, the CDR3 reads TGTGCCAGCAGCCAAGATCGAGACAGACCATCAGATACGCAGTATTTT.

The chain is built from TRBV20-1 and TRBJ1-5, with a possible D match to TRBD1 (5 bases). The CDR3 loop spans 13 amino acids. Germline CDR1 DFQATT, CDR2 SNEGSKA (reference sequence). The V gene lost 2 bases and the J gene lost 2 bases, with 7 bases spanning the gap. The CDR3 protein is CSARSGGNQPQHF. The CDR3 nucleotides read TGCAGTGCTAGATCGGGGGGCAATCAGCCCCAGCATTTT.

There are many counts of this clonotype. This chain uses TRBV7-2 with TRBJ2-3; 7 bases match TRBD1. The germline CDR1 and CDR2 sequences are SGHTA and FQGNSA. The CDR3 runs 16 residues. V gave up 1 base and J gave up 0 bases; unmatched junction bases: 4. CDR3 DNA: TGTGCCAGCAGCTTAGTAGGGACAGTTAGCACAGATACGCAGTATTTT. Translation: CASSLVGTVSTDTQYF.

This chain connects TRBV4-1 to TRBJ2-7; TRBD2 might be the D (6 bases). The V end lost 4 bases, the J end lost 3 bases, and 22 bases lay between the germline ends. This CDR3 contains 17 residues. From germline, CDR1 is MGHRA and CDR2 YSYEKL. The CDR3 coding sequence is TGCGCCAGCAGCCCCAACCCAGCAGCTAGCGACTTCTACGAGCAGTACTTC. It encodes CASSPNPAASDFYEQYF.

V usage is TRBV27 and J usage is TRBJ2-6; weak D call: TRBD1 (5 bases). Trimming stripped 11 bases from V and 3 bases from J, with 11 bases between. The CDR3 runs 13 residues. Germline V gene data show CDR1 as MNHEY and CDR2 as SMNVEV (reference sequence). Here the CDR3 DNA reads TGTGCCCCACAGGTTTGTGGGGCCAACGTCCTGACTTTC. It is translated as CAPQVCGANVLTF. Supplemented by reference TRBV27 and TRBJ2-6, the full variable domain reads EAQVTQNPRYLITVTGKKLTVTCSQNMNHEYMSWYRQDPGLGLRQIYYSMNVEVTDKGDVPEGYKVSRKEKRNFPLILESPSPNQTSLYFCAPQVCGANVLTFGAGSRLTVL.

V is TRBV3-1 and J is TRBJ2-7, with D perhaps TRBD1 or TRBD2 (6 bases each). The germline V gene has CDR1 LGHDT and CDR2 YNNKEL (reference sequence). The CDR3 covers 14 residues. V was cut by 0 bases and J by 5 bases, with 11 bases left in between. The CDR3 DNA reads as TGTGCCAGCAGCCAAGACAGGGGACTGAACGAGCAGTACTTC. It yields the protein CASSQDRGLNEQYF.

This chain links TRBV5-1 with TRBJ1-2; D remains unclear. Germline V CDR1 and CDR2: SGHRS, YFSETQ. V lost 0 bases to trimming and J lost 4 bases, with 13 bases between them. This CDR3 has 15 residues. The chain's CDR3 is CASSLEPVITYGYTF. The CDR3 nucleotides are TGCGCCAGCAGCTTGGAACCAGTTATCACCTATGGCTACACCTTC.

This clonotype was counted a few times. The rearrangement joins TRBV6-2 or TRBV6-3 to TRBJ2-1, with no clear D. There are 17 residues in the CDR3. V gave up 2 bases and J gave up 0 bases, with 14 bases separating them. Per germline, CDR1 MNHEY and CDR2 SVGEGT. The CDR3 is CASSYVLLVPSYNEQFF. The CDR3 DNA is TGTGCCAGCAGTTACGTCTTGCTAGTCCCCTCCTACAATGAGCAGTTCTTC.

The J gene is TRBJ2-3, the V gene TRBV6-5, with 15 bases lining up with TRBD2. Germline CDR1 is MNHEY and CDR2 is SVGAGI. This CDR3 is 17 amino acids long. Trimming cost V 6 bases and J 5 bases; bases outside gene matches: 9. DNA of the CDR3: TGTGCCAGCAGCCGAGGACTAGCGGGGGGGGATAGAGATACGCAGTATTTT. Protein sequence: CASSRGLAGGDRDTQYF.

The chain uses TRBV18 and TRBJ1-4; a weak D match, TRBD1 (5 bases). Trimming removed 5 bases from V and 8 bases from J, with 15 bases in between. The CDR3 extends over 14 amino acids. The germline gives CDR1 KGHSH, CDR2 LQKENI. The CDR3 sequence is CASSAPLGEEKLFF. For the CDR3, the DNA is TGTGCCAGCTCAGCCCCCTTGGGGGAAGAAAAACTGTTTTTT.

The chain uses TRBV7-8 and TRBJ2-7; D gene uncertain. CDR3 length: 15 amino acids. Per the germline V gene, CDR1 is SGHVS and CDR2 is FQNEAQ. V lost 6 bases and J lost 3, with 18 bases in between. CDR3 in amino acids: CASSPSRSRVYEQYF. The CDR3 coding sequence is TGTGCCAGCAGTCCCTCGAGGTCTCGGGTCTACGAGCAGTACTTC.

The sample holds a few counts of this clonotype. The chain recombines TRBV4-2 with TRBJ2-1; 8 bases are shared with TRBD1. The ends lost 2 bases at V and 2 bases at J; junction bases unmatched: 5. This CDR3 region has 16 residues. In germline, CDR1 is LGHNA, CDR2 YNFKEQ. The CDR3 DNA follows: TGTGCCAGCAGCCAACCCGGGACAGGAGCCTACAATGAGCAGTTCTTC. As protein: CASSQPGTGAYNEQFF.

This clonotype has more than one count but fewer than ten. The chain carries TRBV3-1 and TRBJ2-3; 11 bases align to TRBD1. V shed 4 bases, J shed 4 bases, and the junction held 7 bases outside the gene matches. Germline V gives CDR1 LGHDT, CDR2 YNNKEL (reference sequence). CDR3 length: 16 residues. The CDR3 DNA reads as TGTGCCAGCAGCCTTAGCGGGACAGGGGGGTCAGATACGCAGTATTTT. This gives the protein CASSLSGTGGSDTQYF.

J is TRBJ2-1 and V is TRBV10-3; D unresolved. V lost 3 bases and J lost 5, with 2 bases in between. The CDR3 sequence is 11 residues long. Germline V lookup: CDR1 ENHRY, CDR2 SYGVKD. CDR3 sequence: CAISDNNEQFF. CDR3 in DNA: TGTGCCATCAGTGACAACAATGAGCAGTTCTTC.

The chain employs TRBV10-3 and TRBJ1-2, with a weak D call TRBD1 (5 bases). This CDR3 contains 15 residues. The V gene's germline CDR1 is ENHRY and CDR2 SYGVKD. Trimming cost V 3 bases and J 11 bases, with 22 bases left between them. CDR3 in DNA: TGTGCCATCAGTGAAACGGGGCCAGATCCAACCCGGTACACCTTC. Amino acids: CAISETGPDPTRYTF.